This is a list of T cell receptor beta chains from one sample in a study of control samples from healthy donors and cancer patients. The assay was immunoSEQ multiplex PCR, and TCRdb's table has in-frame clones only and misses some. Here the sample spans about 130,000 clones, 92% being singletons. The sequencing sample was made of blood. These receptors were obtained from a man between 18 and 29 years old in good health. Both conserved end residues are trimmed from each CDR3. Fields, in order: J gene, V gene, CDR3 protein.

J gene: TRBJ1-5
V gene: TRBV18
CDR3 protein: ASSLRDRGVNQPQH

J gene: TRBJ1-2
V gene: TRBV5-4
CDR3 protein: ASSLDAGGYT

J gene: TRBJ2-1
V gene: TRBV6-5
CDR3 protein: ATLGQGSHEQF

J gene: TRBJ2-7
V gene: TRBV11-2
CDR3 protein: ASSHPGVYEQY

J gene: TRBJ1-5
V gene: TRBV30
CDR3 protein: AWSVGVSNQPQH

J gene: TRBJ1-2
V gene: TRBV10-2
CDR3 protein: ASSDPDRVDGYT

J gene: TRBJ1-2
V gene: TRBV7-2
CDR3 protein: ASSPFQGHYGYT

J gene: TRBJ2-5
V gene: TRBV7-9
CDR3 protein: ASSFVVQETQY

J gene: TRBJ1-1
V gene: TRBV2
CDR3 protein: ASHYRQRNTEAF

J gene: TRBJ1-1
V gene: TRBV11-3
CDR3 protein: ASSLRGGDTEAF

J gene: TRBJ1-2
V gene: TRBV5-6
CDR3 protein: ASSLFRQGYT

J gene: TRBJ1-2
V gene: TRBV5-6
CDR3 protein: ASSLGQGIGGYT

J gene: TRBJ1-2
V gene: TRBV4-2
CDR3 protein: ASSQDARRDGYT

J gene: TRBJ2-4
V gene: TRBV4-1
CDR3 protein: ASSPGLAGRQAKNIQY

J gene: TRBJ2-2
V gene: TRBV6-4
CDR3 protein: ASSDKNTGELF